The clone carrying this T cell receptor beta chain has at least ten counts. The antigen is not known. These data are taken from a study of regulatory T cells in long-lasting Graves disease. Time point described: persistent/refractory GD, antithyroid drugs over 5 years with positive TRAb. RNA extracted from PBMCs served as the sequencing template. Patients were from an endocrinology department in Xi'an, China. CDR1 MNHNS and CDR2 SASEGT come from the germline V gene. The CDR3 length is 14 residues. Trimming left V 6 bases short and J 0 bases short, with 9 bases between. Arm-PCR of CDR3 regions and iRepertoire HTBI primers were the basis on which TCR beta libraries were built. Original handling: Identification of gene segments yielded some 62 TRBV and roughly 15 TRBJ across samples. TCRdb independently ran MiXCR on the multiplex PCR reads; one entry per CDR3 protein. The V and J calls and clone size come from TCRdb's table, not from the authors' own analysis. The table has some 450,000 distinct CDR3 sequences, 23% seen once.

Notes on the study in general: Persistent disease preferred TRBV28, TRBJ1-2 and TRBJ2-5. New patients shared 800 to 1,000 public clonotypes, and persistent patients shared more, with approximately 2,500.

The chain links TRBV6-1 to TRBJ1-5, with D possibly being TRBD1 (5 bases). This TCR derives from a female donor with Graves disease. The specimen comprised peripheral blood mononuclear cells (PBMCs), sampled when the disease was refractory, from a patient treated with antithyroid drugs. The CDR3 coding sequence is TGTGCCAGCAGAAGCGACAGTAGCAATCAGCCCCAGCATTTT. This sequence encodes CASRSDSSNQPQHF.